This T cell receptor (beta chain) was identified in a study of post-analysis software for immune sequencing data. Overall study: The study covered relapsing-remitting, secondary progressive and progressive-relapsing courses of multiple sclerosis. Study-level points and caveats: TRBV segments more frequent in patients than in controls numbered a few and included TRBV5-6, TRBV5-1 and TRBV20-1. Significantly lower normalized Chao1 diversity was found in patients with multiple sclerosis relative to controls.

Remarks on this clonotype: Antigen: not known.

The TCR beta cDNA libraries contained unique molecular identifiers. T cells numbering about 0.9 to 10 million yielded cDNA molecules that totaled about 500,000. In TCRdb, the PCR reads were re-called with MiXCR into one record per CDR3 protein. This table holds some 690,000 distinct CDR3 sequences, over 45% found once. V trimming: 2 bases; J trimming: 4 bases; junction bases outside the gene matches: 14. CDR3 size: 19 residues. The V gene's germline CDR1 is MGHDK and CDR2 SYGVNS. The sample was blood. This sequence originates from a girl aged 2-10 years with multiple sclerosis. The chain joins TRBV25-1 to TRBJ2-6; TRBD1 aligns across 7 bases. The CDR3 protein is CASSELGQSGPVGANVLTF. CDR3 nucleotide sequence: TGTGCCAGCAGTGAACTGGGACAGTCAGGGCCTGTCGGGGCCAACGTCCTGACTTTC. The complete variable domain, with remaining parts taken from reference TRBV25-1 and TRBJ2-6, reads EADIYQTPRYLVIGTGKKITLECSQTMGHDKMYWYQQDPGMELHLIHYSYGVNSTEKGDLSSESTVSRIRTEHFPLTLESARPSHTSQYLCASSELGQSGPVGANVLTFGAGSRLTVL.